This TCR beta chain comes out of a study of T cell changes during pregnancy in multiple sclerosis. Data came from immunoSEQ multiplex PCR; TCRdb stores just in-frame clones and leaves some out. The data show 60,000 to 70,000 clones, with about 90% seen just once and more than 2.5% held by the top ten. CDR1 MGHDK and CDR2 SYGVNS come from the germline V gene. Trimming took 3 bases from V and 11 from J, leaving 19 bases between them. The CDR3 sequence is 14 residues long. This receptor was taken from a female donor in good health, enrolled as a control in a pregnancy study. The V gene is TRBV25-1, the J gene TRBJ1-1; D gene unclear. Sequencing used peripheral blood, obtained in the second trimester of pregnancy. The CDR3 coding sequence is TGTGCCAGCAGTGACTCCGGACTCAATGATGGGGCTTTCTTT. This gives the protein CASSDSGLNDGAFF.